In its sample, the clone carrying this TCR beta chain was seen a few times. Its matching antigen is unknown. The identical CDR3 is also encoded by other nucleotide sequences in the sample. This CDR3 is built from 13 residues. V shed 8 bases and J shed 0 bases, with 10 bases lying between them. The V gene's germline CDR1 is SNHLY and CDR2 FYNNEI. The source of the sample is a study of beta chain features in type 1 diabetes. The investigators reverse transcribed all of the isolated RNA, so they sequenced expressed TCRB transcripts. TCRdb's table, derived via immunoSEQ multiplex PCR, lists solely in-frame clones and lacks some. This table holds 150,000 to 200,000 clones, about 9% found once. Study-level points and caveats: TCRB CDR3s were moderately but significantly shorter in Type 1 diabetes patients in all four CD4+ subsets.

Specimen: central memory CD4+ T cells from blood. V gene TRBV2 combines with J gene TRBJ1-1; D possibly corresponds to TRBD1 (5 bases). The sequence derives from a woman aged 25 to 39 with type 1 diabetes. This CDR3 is CASVRQMNTEAFF. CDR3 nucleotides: TGTGCCAGCGTGAGACAGATGAACACTGAAGCTTTCTTT.